The entry below gives a single TCR beta chain sequence along with its context. This clone was found once. Its cognate antigen has yet to be identified. No clone much larger than this one lies a single base away; base qualities are absent. Library preparation was by the immunoSEQ multiplex PCR assay. For the multiplex PCR, a mixture combining 60 forward primers for TCR Vbeta segments and 13 reverse primers for TCR Jbeta segments was used. Amplification of the CDR3 region of rearranged TCR beta genes was performed with a multiplex PCR assay on genomic DNA. On the Illumina HiSeq System, the amplified TCR beta libraries were sequenced as 87-base-pair reads. The source study handled its data this way. In a later analysis, some 80 million unique TCR beta chains were counted across the approximately 620 repertoires, and about 10 million of these chains were shared by at least two donors. Raw reads were error-corrected and collapsed into unique sequences by a nearest-neighbor algorithm in which closely related sequences were merged to remove PCR and sequencing errors. V, D and J gene segments were assigned by aligning CDR3 sequences to IMGT reference sequences. Each retained sequence needed at least a six-nucleotide match to both a V gene segment and a J gene segment. A rearrangement was called productive if the CDR3 had no stop codons and remained in frame with V and J, and every other rearrangement was called non-productive. Following IMGT convention, CDR3 was defined as the stretch from the second conserved V-encoded cysteine to the conserved J-encoded phenylalanine. Sequences without an unambiguous match to a single V gene segment were excluded from the earlier analysis of 450 to 650 of the donors. An earlier analysis of some 610 of the donors called V segments functional above 56.7% productive rearrangements and segregating when the between-donor standard deviation exceeded 5%. To diagnose cytomegalovirus status from the catalog of TCR beta chain sequences, a statistical classification framework was built. V and J gene assignment, in a later analysis, came from comparing TCR nucleotide sequences with IMGT/GENE-DB human TR gene sequences. The TCRdist pipeline was used in a later analysis to assign CDR3 sequences and most-parsimonious VDJ recombination scenarios. In a later analysis, every TCR beta chain was defined by the combination of its CDR3 amino acid sequence and its V-gene family, and reads without a unique V-gene family were dropped. A later analysis removed 600 or so highly shared, low-generation-probability nucleotide sequences to deal with suspected cross-contamination and a sequencing artifact. For each public chain, a later analysis derived a clonal expansion index from normalized ranks of inferred template counts within each repertoire. Generation probabilities in a later analysis came from a VDJ recombination model fitted to out-of-frame rearrangements, and those results were checked against IGoR. In a later analysis, hypergeometric tests were used to score TCR-TCR, TCR-HLA and TCR-CMV co-occurrence, with a repertoire-size bias correction applied to TCR pairs. In a later analysis, false discovery rates were estimated by permuting HLA or CMV assignments 20 times. A later analysis grouped co-occurring TCRs with DBSCAN, adding TCRdist sequence similarity when clustering within HLA-allele-positive subsets. For co-occurrence clustering, repertoires with fewer than 30,000 or more than 120,000 public chains were excluded, along with roughly 5 repertoires with anomalous nucleotide sharing. TCRdb re-hosts the immuneACCESS table, in-frame sequences only. Its copies lack some clones; in the studies checked, an unresolved V gene accounts for under half of them, and the cause for the rest is not known. V, J and clone size reflect that table, while D and trimming were determined from the DNA. The sample has 160,000 or so clones on record, around 80% of them singletons. Around 2.6% of the sample rests with the top ten.

V lost 2 bases and J lost 1 base, and the count of bases not matched to a germline gene is 5. Per the germline V gene, SGHDT is the CDR1 and YYEEEE is the CDR2. Including the terminal cysteine and phenylalanine, the CDR3 comprises 16 residues. Only the CDR3 part of the read is kept: 48 bases, read in frame from the first base. These data come from a study of cytomegalovirus exposure and HLA in healthy donors (dated by TCRdb to about 2017). With respect to the entire study: An earlier analysis of 587 of the donors reported 250 to 350 Gb of sequence data and 100 million to 120 million unique TCR beta sequences obtained from around 170 million T cells. An early release that covered more than 550 HLA-typed donors contained 300 to 350 gigabases of sequencing data and tens of millions of unique TCR sequences. Of the 350 to 400 genotyped donors, roughly 80% fell in the genetic ancestry cluster associated with self-reported Caucasian donors. The aim of the study was to test whether cataloging public T cell receptors could identify signatures of past pathogen exposure. The study profiled the T cell repertoires of hundreds of subjects by immunosequencing and related them to cytomegalovirus serostatus. A separate validation cohort of approximately 120 different subjects was used in addition to the approximately 640-subject first cohort. To predict cytomegalovirus infection status, the study brought together high-throughput TCR immunosequencing, statistical association of individual TCRs with disease status, and machine learning. To study patterns of TCR occurrence, a later analysis re-analyzed previously published TCR beta repertoires from 666 donors and added high-resolution HLA genotyping. In the later analysis, no new phenotypic data were used to find candidate immune exposures; instead, reliance was placed on TCR beta sequences and their occurrence across donors. An earlier analysis of 587 of the donors used high-throughput TCR beta sequencing to judge whether each TCR beta V gene segment behaved as functional or pseudogenic. Donor age, sex, ethnicity and CMV serostatus were compiled together with the repertoire data. In a later genetic analysis, genome-wide SNP genotypes for about three fifths of the 666 donors were used, and that subset was treated as a discovery cohort. All discovery cohort repertoires had been generated using a single sequencing platform. Both class I and class II loci were covered by HLA typing, at four-digit resolution. Typing coverage varied by locus: 629-630 donors for A, B, C, DRB1 and DQB1; approximately 520 for DQA1; nearly 610 for DPA1; 450 to 480 for DPB1. A handful of DR-DQ haplotypes were handled as single units for association and clustering because linkage in the cohort was strong. Across about 380 genotyped donors of the cohort, an average of about 250,000 unique TCR beta nucleotide sequences per donor were sequenced, and roughly 18% of those sequences were non-productive. On the study overall, not on this receptor specifically: A few of the identified cytomegalovirus-associated TCR beta chains were confirmed in vitro to be specific for cytomegalovirus antigens. Roughly uniform sequencing depth across donors was assumed in presence/absence analyses, although this assumption may not hold. When HLA alleles, especially DR and DQ, strongly co-occurred, TCR associations were difficult to assign to individual alleles. Specific HLA alleles were associated with some 15,000 TCR beta sequences at a false discovery rate of 0.05 in a later analysis. The earlier analysis of approximately 590 of the donors excluded some 15 rarely observed V segments, including chromosome 9 orphons, because counts were too low. A later analysis reported that several top co-occurrence clusters appeared linked to parvovirus B19, influenza, CMV and Epstein-Barr virus. V-gene and J-gene trimming of TCR beta chains was associated with a missense DCLRE1C variant in a later genetic analysis, and the association was replicated in an independent cohort. In both the original and validation cohorts, the classifier was reported to diagnose cytomegalovirus status with high specificity and sensitivity. Most TCR sequences were seen in very few donors, while some public TCRs were found in many individuals. According to a later analysis, most CMV-associated TCR beta chains appeared to be HLA-restricted, and the HLA associations seemed to be driven largely by CMV exposure. Broadly in line with IMGT annotations, most TCR beta V segments showed up in productive rearrangements about 87% or about 30% of the time in an earlier analysis of roughly 590 of the donors. According to a later genetic analysis, donors in an Asian-associated ancestry cluster had fewer N-insertions in productive TCRs than the approximately 630-donor mean. In a later analysis, HLA-associated TCR beta chains were found to be more clonally expanded and to have lower generation probabilities than equally common non-associated chains. CMV serostatus was the only immune exposure information available for the cohort. Some IMGT-functional V segments, including TRBV6-2 and TRBV6-3, could not be distinguished by the 87-base-pair reads and were therefore excluded. In the study, roughly 160 TCR beta chains were listed as associated with cytomegalovirus. A cluster of highly shared sequence variants was judged likely to be a technical artifact of the sequencing pipeline. The authors suggested that the approach could potentially be generalized to other disease states and immunological phenotypes. Because some donors lacked HLA typing at each locus, the association tests relied only on the typed subset. A further reported finding was that TCR beta sequences accurately predicted the HLA-A and HLA-B alleles for most subjects in the first cohort. Only TCR beta chains were sequenced in this cohort, and the absence of alpha or paired-chain data limited detectable features. In a later analysis, the rate of TCR association differed among HLA loci, with DRB1 alleles having the most associated TCRs and HLA-C alleles having the fewest. Linkage disequilibrium might explain the correlated functional status among segregating V segments, but an unknown experimental factor could not be ruled out.

The cohort was made up of roughly 670 healthy bone marrow donors. At the time of sampling, every cohort member was nominally healthy, though immune exposures that went unrecorded were likely present. The donor tested CMV seronegative, placing the donor among the 300 to 450 seronegative members of the cohort. Each donor provided a peripheral blood sample, and peripheral blood mononuclear cells were used for TCR beta sequencing. The Qiagen DNeasy Blood Extraction Kit was used to extract genomic DNA from the blood cell samples. The sequenced material came from PBMCs. The rearrangement combines TRBV5-6 with TRBJ1-3, with TRBD1 identical over 8 junction bases. The TCR originated in a female donor in good health and CMV-seronegative. The DNA is TGTGCCAGCAGCTTTTGGACAGGGACATCTGGAAACACCATATATTTT. Its coded protein is CASSFWTGTSGNTIYF.